This entry lists 31 T cell receptor beta chains sequenced from one sample in a study of human T cells and chemical hapten exposure. Stated time point: patch test 2, 6 weeks after DPC sensitization. Described treatment: therapeutic diphenylcyclopropenone sensitization with weekly scalp DPC. TCRdb recomputed calls from the RACE reads with MiXCR, one row per CDR3 protein. Found here are about 100,000 distinct CDR3 sequences, about 10% of them singletons; the top ten hold more than 3%. Source: whole blood, taken in connection with sensitization to the hapten diphenylcyclopropenone (DPC). These receptors all stem from a woman in her thirties or forties with alopecia areata. Some clones in this sample may be carry-over from other donors' samples.

This clonotype has at least ten counts. The CDR3, as DNA: TGTGCCAGCAGCTCGCGGGGGACAAGCACAGATACGCAGTATTTT. Translation: CASSSRGTSTDTQYF. The chain recombines TRBV11-3 with TRBJ2-3; weak D call: TRBD2 (7 bases). Germline V gives CDR1 SGHNT, CDR2 YENEEA. The CDR3 has 15 amino acids. The V end lost 4 bases, the J end lost 0 bases, and 11 bases lay between the germline ends.

The sample holds a few counts of this clonotype. This sequence joins TRBV3-1 and TRBJ2-7, with D hard to call. The germline V gene encodes CDR1 LGHDT and CDR2 YNNKEL (reference sequence). The length of the CDR3 is 17 residues. Trimming stripped 5 bases from V and 1 base from J, with 21 bases between. The CDR3 DNA is TGTGCCAGCAGCTCACCCGGGCAGGCAGGAAGTTCCTACGAGCAGTACTTC. This gives the protein CASSSPGQAGSSYEQYF.

There are many counts of this clonotype. This sequence joins TRBV20-1 and TRBJ2-1; 11 bases line up with TRBD2. The germline V gene has CDR1 DFQATT and CDR2 SNEGSKA (reference sequence). Losses at the gene ends were 6 bases for V and 9 bases for J; bases not matched to a gene: 22. CDR3 length: 18 residues. CDR3 protein: CSAREGASGRPVQSEQFF. The CDR3 DNA sequence: TGCAGTGCACGAGAGGGGGCTAGCGGGAGGCCCGTACAAAGTGAGCAGTTCTTC.

CDR3 DNA sequence: TGTGCCAGCAGCTTGAGGACGGATTCACCCCTCCACTTT. This gives the protein CASSLRTDSPLHF. The rearrangement joins TRBV7-2 to TRBJ1-6; D gene unclear. Germline V CDR1 and CDR2: SGHTA, FQGNSA. CDR3 size: 13 residues. V lost 3 bases and J 8 bases, leaving 8 bases between the germline ends.

The chain combines TRBV2 with TRBJ2-1, with 14 bases aligning to TRBD2. Looked up from germline, CDR1 is SNHLY and CDR2 is FYNNEI. Trimming cost V 6 bases and J 11 bases; bases outside gene matches: 12. This CDR3 has 16 amino acids. The CDR3 protein is CASSETPGLAGEKQFF. CDR3 DNA sequence: TGTGCCAGCAGCGAAACCCCGGGACTAGCGGGGGAGAAGCAGTTCTTC.

This clonotype was counted many times. In DNA, the CDR3 is TGTGCCAGCAGTCAAAGCCTTTCTGGAAACACCATATATTTT. Protein: CASSQSLSGNTIYF. V and J are TRBV6-5 and TRBJ1-3; no firm D call. Trimming stripped 5 bases from V and 1 base from J, with 9 bases between. Germline V lookup: CDR1 MNHEY, CDR2 SVGAGI. The CDR3 spans 14 residues.

This clonotype was recorded a few times. The rearrangement links TRBV12-3 or TRBV12-4 to TRBJ2-3; tentatively, D is TRBD1 or TRBD2 (5 bases each). The CDR3 sequence is 14 residues long. Trimming pared 7 bases from V and 4 bases from J, leaving 15 bases between. The CDR3 sequence is CASTLAGRADTQYF. DNA for the CDR3: TGTGCCAGCACCTTGGCAGGGCGGGCAGATACGCAGTATTTT.

This clonotype came up many times. The V gene is TRBV14, the J gene TRBJ2-7; 12 nucleotides match TRBD2. This CDR3 contains 15 residues. Germline lookup yields CDR1 SGHDN and CDR2 FVKESK. The trim removed 2 bases at V and 5 bases at J, leaving 4 bases unmatched. The CDR3 bases are TGTGCCAGCAGCCAACTGACTAGCGGGAGTCACGAGCAGTACTTC. As protein: CASSQLTSGSHEQYF.

This clonotype came up many times. V is TRBV7-2 and J is TRBJ1-1; maybe TRBD1 (6 bases). In germline, CDR1 is SGHTA, CDR2 FQGNSA. V shed 2 bases and J shed 6 bases, with 13 bases lying between them. The CDR3 runs 14 residues. The CDR3 DNA follows: TGTGCCAGCAGCTTACACAGGGATAAGTCTGAAGCTTTCTTT. Translated: CASSLHRDKSEAFF.

The J gene is TRBJ2-1, the V gene TRBV6-1; 10 bases are a match to TRBD2. The V gene end was trimmed by 2 bases and the J gene end by 7 bases; junction bases not matched to a gene: 8. The CDR3 has 16 residues. Germline CDR1 reads MNHNS; CDR2 reads SASEGT. The CDR3: CASSENMASGRNEQFF. For the CDR3, the DNA is TGTGCCAGCAGTGAAAATATGGCTAGCGGGAGAAATGAGCAGTTCTTC.

This clonotype was picked up many times. The rearrangement uses TRBV20-1 and TRBJ1-2; D is ambiguous. Germline-derived CDR1 and CDR2 are DFQATT and SNEGSKA (reference sequence). Trimming took 0 bases from V and 4 from J, leaving 12 bases between them. The CDR3 totals 14 residues. The CDR3 loop reads CSAREGSRPYGYTF. The CDR3 coding sequence is TGCAGTGCTAGAGAGGGATCGCGGCCCTATGGCTACACCTTC.

This clonotype occurred many times. This sequence joins TRBV15 and TRBJ2-7, with 8 bases identical to TRBD2. CDR1 is LNHNV, CDR2 YYDKDF, per germline (reference sequence). CDR3 size: 15 residues. J gave up 2 bases and V 5 bases, and 8 bases lay outside the gene matches. The CDR3 here is CATSLAGSGTYEQYF. DNA for the CDR3: TGTGCCACCAGCTTAGCGGGGAGCGGCACCTACGAGCAGTACTTC.

This clonotype was seen at least ten times. The chain has TRBV5-6 and TRBJ1-1; TRBD1 is a possible D gene (6 bases). Germline V gene data show CDR1 as SGHDT and CDR2 as YYEEEE. The CDR3 sequence is 14 residues long. V lost 4 bases to trimming and J lost 2 bases, with 12 bases between them. The CDR3 coding sequence is TGTGCCAGCAGCCCGGGACACCCCAACACTGAAGCTTTCTTT. Translation: CASSPGHPNTEAFF.

There are many counts of this clonotype. J is TRBJ1-1 and V is TRBV6-5, with unresolved D. This CDR3 contains 14 residues. CDR1 and CDR2 (germline): MNHEY, SVGAGI. Trimming took 2 bases from V and 1 from J, leaving 8 bases between them. The CDR3 loop is CASSYHRKNTEAFF. CDR3 sequence (DNA): TGTGCCAGCAGTTACCACCGAAAGAACACTGAAGCTTTCTTT.

This chain joins TRBV30 and TRBJ2-1, with unresolved D. V was cut by 1 base and J by 7 bases, with 8 bases left in between. CDR3 length equals 12 residues. CDR1 GTSNPN and CDR2 SVGIG come from the germline V gene (reference sequence). The CDR3 region is CAWSGLLNEQFF. Here the CDR3 DNA reads TGTGCCTGGAGTGGGCTACTAAATGAGCAGTTCTTC. The variable domain in full, completed from reference TRBV30 and TRBJ2-1, reads SQTIHQWPATLVQPVGSPLSLECTVEGTSNPNLYWYRQAAGRGLQLLFYSVGIGQISSEVPQNLSASRPQDRQFILSSKKLLLSDSGFYLCAWSGLLNEQFFGPGTRLTVL.

The chain is built from TRBV20-1 and TRBJ2-3, with 8 nucleotides matching TRBD2. Unmatched junction bases numbered 14, after V lost 7 bases and J lost 2 bases. Germline-derived CDR1 and CDR2 are DFQATT and SNEGSKA (reference sequence). The CDR3 loop spans 16 amino acids. This CDR3 reads CSVPRASGSHTDTQYF. In DNA, the CDR3 is TGCAGTGTTCCCCGGGCCAGCGGGAGCCACACAGATACGCAGTATTTT.

In the case of this clonotype: The junction differs from germline at one of its ends, possibly a read error. The chain couples TRBV20-1 to TRBJ1-5, with D perhaps TRBD1 (5 bases). The length of the CDR3 is 16 residues. CDR1 is DFQATT, CDR2 SNEGSKA, per germline (reference sequence). In DNA, the CDR3 is TGCAGTACTAGAATACCCCGACAGACTAGCAATCAGCCCCAGCATTTT. Translation: CSTRIPRQTSNQPQHF.

The rearrangement uses TRBV12-3 or TRBV12-4 and TRBJ2-3; 8 bases agree with TRBD1. Germline trimming cut 6 bases from V and 1 base from J; bases unmatched to any gene: 6. The CDR3 consists of 15 residues. The CDR3 loop reads CASRPGQGGTDTQYF. As DNA, the CDR3 is TGTGCCAGCAGACCCGGACAGGGAGGCACAGATACGCAGTATTTT.

There are a few counts of this clonotype. This sequence joins TRBV4-1 and TRBJ1-4; TRBD1 matches at 10 bases. J was trimmed by 8 bases and V by 4 bases; bases with no gene match: 7. This CDR3 contains 15 residues. Germline loops: CDR1 MGHRA, CDR2 YSYEKL. The CDR3: CASSPGQGEWEKLFF. CDR3 in DNA: TGCGCCAGCAGCCCCGGACAGGGGGAATGGGAAAAACTGTTTTTT.

This clonotype has ten or more counts. This chain links TRBV27 with TRBJ1-5, with 11 nucleotides matching TRBD1. The CDR3 is made up of 15 amino acids. Germline trimming cut 3 bases from V and 6 bases from J; bases unmatched to any gene: 4. Per the germline V gene, CDR1 is MNHEY and CDR2 is SMNVEV (reference sequence). As DNA, the CDR3 is TGTGCCAGCAGTTTGTTGGGACAGGGGGGTCAGCCCCAGCATTTT. It specifies CASSLLGQGGQPQHF.

In regard to this clonotype: The germline gene is not matched at one end of the junction; a read error may be the cause. The chain carries TRBV7-8 and TRBJ2-1; 9 nucleotides align to TRBD1. The CDR3 has 18 residues. Germline CDR1 and CDR2: SGHVS and FQNEAQ. The CDR3 loop reads CANSPGTGYPLLYNEQFF. The CDR3 bases are TGTGCCAACAGCCCCGGGACAGGGTACCCCCTCCTCTACAATGAGCAGTTCTTC. Variable domain in full (rest from reference TRBV7-8 and TRBJ2-1): GAGVSQSPRYKVAKRGQDVALRCDPISGHVSLFWYQQALGQGPEFLTYFQNEAQLDKSGLPSDRFFAERPEGSVSTLKIQRTQQEDSAVYLCANSPGTGYPLLYNEQFFGPGTRLTVL.

This clonotype has only a few counts. This chain joins TRBV6-5 and TRBJ1-5, with 7 bases fitting TRBD1. CDR1 is MNHEY, CDR2 SVGAGI, per germline. This CDR3 is built from 21 residues. V dropped 6 bases and J dropped 0; count of bases not matched to a gene: 23. CDR3 residues: CASSWCYSALQGTPSNQPQHF. The CDR3 DNA follows: TGTGCCAGCAGCTGGTGTTACTCTGCCCTACAGGGGACGCCTAGCAATCAGCCCCAGCATTTT.

This chain links TRBV12-3 or TRBV12-4 with TRBJ1-4, with 7 bases identical to TRBD1. The CDR3 covers 16 residues. V trimming: 6 bases; J trimming: 8 bases; junction bases outside the gene matches: 15. Here the CDR3 reads CASSSGGGGEDEKLFF. The CDR3 DNA sequence: TGTGCCAGCAGCTCCGGGGGAGGGGGCGAGGACGAAAAACTGTTTTTT.

This chain uses TRBV5-1 with TRBJ2-5; TRBD2 agrees at 7 bases. V lost 0 bases to trimming and J lost 1 base; unmatched junction nucleotides: 3. In germline, CDR1 is SGHRS, CDR2 YFSETQ. The CDR3 is made up of 15 amino acids. CDR3 sequence: CASSLVGGIQETQYF. The CDR3 coding sequence is TGCGCCAGCAGCTTGGTCGGGGGGATCCAAGAGACCCAGTACTTC.

This clonotype was detected only a few times. V is TRBV7-9 and J is TRBJ2-7, with 9 bases lining up with TRBD1. After removal of 4 bases from V and 2 bases from J, the junction contained 6 bases not matched to a gene. The CDR3 has 15 amino acids. Germline CDR1 is SEHNR and CDR2 is FQNEAQ (reference sequence). The DNA of the CDR3 is TGTGCCAGCAGCTCCTCCGGGACAGGGCCCTACGAGCAGTACTTC. Protein: CASSSSGTGPYEQYF.

This sequence joins TRBV6-5 and TRBJ1-2, with D uncertain. Trimming stripped 5 bases from V and 2 bases from J, with 9 bases between. This CDR3 has 13 amino acids. Germline lookup yields CDR1 MNHEY and CDR2 SVGAGI. Written as DNA, the CDR3 is TGTGCCAGCAGTCCGACTGGGAACTATGGCTACACCTTC. Translated, it gives CASSPTGNYGYTF.

Many counts were recorded for this clonotype. The V and J genes are TRBV5-6 and TRBJ2-1; D unclear. Per the germline V gene, CDR1 is SGHDT and CDR2 is YYEEEE. Deletions cut 0 bases from V and 10 bases from J, with 5 bases between. This CDR3 has 11 amino acids. Here the CDR3 DNA reads TGTGCCAGCAGCTTGGTGCGAGAGCAGTTCTTC. Protein sequence: CASSLVREQFF.

Many counts were recorded for this clonotype. The J gene is TRBJ2-7, the V gene TRBV6-5; TRBD2 might be the D (6 bases). CDR1 is MNHEY and CDR2 is SVGAGI in the germline V gene. Between the trimmed V and J ends, which lost 0 bases and 0 bases, there was a span of 9 bases. This CDR3 contains 15 residues. The CDR3 nucleotides are TGTGCCAGCAGTTACTCGGGGACTTCCTCCTACGAGCAGTACTTC. It specifies CASSYSGTSSYEQYF.

V is TRBV12-3 or TRBV12-4 and J is TRBJ1-1, with D unresolved. The CDR3 extends over 12 amino acids. The V and J ends lost 4 bases and 4 bases respectively, with 7 bases between them. DNA of the CDR3: TGTGCCAGCAGTTCAGAGGGCACTGAAGCTTTCTTT. Translation: CASSSEGTEAFF.

V usage is TRBV18 and J usage is TRBJ1-1, with D possibly being TRBD1 (5 bases). CDR3 length: 16 residues. V lost 1 base and J lost 2, with 14 bases in between. CDR1 KGHSH and CDR2 LQKENI come from the germline V gene. CDR3 nucleotide sequence: TGTGCCAGCTCACCACTACCAGGACAAACTAACACTGAAGCTTTCTTT. It encodes CASSPLPGQTNTEAFF.

This clonotype was recorded a few times. The chain has TRBV27 and TRBJ2-1; 7 bases agree with TRBD2. CDR1 and CDR2 (germline): MNHEY, SMNVEV (reference sequence). This CDR3 comprises 12 residues. Trimming took 8 bases from V and 10 from J; bases not matched to a gene: 8. The CDR3 region is CASALKGGEQFF. DNA of the CDR3: TGTGCCAGCGCTTTAAAGGGAGGGGAGCAGTTCTTC.